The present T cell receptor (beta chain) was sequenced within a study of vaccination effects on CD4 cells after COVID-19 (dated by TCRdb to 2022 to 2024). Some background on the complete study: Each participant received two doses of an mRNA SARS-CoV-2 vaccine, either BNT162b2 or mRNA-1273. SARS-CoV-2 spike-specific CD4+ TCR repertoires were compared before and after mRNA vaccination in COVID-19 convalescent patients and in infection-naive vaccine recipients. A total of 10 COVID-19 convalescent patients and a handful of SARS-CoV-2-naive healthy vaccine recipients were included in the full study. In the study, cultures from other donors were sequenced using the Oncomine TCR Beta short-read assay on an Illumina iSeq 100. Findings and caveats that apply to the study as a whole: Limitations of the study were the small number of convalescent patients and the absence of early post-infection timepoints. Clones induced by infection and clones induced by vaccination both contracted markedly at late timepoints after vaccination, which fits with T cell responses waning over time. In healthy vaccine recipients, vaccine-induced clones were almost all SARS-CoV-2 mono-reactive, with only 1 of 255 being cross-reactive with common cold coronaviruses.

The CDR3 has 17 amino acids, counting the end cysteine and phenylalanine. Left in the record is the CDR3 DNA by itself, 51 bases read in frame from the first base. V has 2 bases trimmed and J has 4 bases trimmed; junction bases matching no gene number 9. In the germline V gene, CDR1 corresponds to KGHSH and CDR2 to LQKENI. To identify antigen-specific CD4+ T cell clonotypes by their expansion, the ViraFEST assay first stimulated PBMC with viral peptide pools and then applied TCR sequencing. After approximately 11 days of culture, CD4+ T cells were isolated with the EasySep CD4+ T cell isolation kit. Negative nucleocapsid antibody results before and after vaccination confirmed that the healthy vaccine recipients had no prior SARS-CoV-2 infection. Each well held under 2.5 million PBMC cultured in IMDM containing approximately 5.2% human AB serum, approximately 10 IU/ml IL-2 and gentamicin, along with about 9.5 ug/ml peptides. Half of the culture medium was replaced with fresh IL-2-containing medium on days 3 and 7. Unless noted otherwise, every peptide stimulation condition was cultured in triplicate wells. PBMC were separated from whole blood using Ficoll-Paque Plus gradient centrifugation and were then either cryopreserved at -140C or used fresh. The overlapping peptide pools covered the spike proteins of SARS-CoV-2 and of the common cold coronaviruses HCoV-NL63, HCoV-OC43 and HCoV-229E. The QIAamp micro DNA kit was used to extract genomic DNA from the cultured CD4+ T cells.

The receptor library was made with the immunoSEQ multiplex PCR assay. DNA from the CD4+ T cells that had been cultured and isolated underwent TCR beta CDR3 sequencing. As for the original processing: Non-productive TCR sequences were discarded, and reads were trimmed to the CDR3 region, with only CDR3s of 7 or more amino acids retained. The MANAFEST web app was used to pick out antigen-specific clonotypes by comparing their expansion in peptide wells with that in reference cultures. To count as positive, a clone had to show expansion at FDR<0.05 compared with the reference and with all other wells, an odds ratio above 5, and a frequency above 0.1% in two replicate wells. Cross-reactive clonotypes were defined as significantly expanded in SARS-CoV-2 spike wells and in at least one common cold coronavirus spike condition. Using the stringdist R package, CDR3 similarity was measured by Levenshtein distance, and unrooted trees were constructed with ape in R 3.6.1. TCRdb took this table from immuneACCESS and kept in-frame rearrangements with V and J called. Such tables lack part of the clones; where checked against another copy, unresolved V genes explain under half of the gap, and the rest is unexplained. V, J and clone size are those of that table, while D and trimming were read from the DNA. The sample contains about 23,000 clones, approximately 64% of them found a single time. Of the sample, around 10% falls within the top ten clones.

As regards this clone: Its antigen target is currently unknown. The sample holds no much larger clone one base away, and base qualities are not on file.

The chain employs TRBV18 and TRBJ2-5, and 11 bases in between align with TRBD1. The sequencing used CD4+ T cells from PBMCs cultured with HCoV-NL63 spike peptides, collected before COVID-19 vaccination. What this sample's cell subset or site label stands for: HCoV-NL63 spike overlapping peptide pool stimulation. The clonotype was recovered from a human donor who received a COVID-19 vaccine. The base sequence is TGTGCCAGCTCACCAAGAGGACCGGGACAGGGGGGAGAGACCCAGTACTTC. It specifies CASSPRGPGQGGETQYF.